The source of this TCR beta chain is a study of blood T cell repertoires in COVID-19. Study context: The samples span acute and convalescent COVID-19 from the United States, Italy and Spain.

This clone was recorded only once. Participants reported their clinical history, and cohort assignment relied on those reports. V gave up 6 bases and J gave up 3 bases; unmatched junction bases: 19. There are 18 residues in the CDR3. Germline CDR1 and CDR2: SGHTA and FQGNSA. As handled by the study authors: It was from reference gene primer amplification that nucleated cell counts were estimated. Sequencing used immunoSEQ multiplex PCR; TCRdb keeps in-frame clones, though not all of them. V and J calls and clone size come straight from that table; D and trimming were deduced from the DNA. The sample comprises fewer than 300,000 clones, under 95% of which are singletons, and approximately 2.4% rests with the top ten.

Sample: PBMCs or T cells enriched from blood (not recorded which). The gene calls are TRBV7-2 and TRBJ1-1; 7 bases are a match to TRBD1. The receptor comes from a woman in her 40s with acute COVID-19. CDR3 nucleotide sequence: TGTGCCAGCAGGCAATTAACCGCCGGGACAGCTTTTGACACTGAAGCTTTCTTT. As protein: CASRQLTAGTAFDTEAFF.